This TCR beta chain was retrieved from a study of blood T cell repertoires in COVID-19. Study summary: The United States, Italy and Spain provided the acute and convalescent COVID-19 samples.

The data were produced by immunoSEQ multiplex PCR, yet TCRdb's version contains in-frame clones alone and is incomplete. The sample has 150,000 to 200,000 clones, roughly 80% seen once. As for this clone: The same CDR3 is also encoded by other DNA sequences in this sample.

The V gene's germline CDR1 is LGHNT and CDR2 FRNRAP. This CDR3 has 14 amino acids. Trimming shortened V by 1 base and J by 5 bases, and 9 bases separated the two germline ends. Cohorts were based on clinical histories the participants reported. The receptor's source is a woman aged 55-75 years with acute COVID-19. The material sequenced was PBMCs or T cells enriched from blood (not recorded which). This sequence joins TRBV12-5 and TRBJ2-1, with a possible D match to TRBD1 (6 bases). The CDR3 loop is CASGLGGLNNEQFF. CDR3 nucleotides: TGTGCTAGTGGTTTGGGGGGGCTTAACAATGAGCAGTTCTTC.